The present T cell receptor beta chain was sequenced within a study of Ad26.COV2.S vaccination and SARS-CoV-2 variants. Study as a whole: Donor allocation was to the COV1001 Ad26.COV2.S trial arm.

Specified treatment: roughly 18 received Ad26.COV2.S at low or high dose, single or two shots; about five received placebo; per-sample allocation not given. The investigators took samples on day 63 after the first vaccine or placebo injection. The CDR3 is 14 amino acids. Deletions cut 0 bases from V and 9 bases from J, with 12 bases between. Per germline, CDR1 LGHNA and CDR2 YSLEER. Assay: immunoSEQ multiplex PCR; the TCRdb copy retains only in-frame clones and omits some. The top ten hold 7% to 9.5% of the sample, which has a few hundred thousand clones, about 80% seen once. About this clone itself: The target antigen is unknown.

Whole-study findings and limits: Reportedly, after vaccination the spike-specific CD8+ and CD4+ T cell responses displayed substantial breadth.

The sequence came from a person between 18 and 60 years old who received the Ad26.COV2.S COVID-19 vaccine or a placebo. The chain links TRBV4-3 to TRBJ1-5; the D is unclear. The sample in question was peripheral blood, obtained in a trial of Ad26.COV2.S vaccine versus placebo. CDR3 sequence: CASSQDIGLVPQHF. The CDR3 region has the DNA TGCGCCAGCAGCCAAGACATAGGGTTGGTGCCCCAGCATTTT.